The source of this TCR beta chain is a study of blood T cell repertoires in COVID-19. Study overall: Collection of acute and convalescent COVID-19 samples took place in the United States, Italy and Spain.

The method was immunoSEQ multiplex PCR; TCRdb's version includes in-frame clones alone and lacks a portion of them. Here the sample spans fewer than 250,000 clones, around 85% being singletons. CDR1 is LNHNV, CDR2 YYDKDF, per germline (reference sequence). This CDR3 has 16 residues. V shed 0 bases and J 4 bases; nucleotides not matched to a gene: 8. The sample was PBMCs or T cells enriched from blood (not recorded which). This chain links TRBV15 with TRBJ1-1; 7 positions agree with TRBD1. The sequence came from a woman younger than 45 who had recovered from COVID-19. The CDR3 region has the DNA TGTGCCACCAGCAGAGATAGAAACAGGGGCGCCACTGAAGCTTTCTTT. Encoded protein: CATSRDRNRGATEAFF. The variable domain in full, with the rest retrieved from reference TRBV15 and TRBJ1-1, is DAMVIQNPRYQVTQFGKPVTLSCSQTLNHNVMYWYQQKSSQAPKLLFHYYDKDFNNEADTPDNFQSRRPNTSFCFLDIRSPGLGDTAMYLCATSRDRNRGATEAFFGQGTRLTVV.